These T cell receptor beta chains were read from a single sample in a study of CD8 T cells in ankylosing spondylitis. TCRdb re-called the 5' RACE reads with MiXCR, one entry per CDR3 protein. The sample has a few hundred thousand distinct CDR3 sequences, 20% to 25% seen once; the top ten hold around 17%. Sequences were obtained from blood, either unsorted or a sorted T cell fraction (not recorded which). Receptors were obtained from a male donor with ankylosing spondylitis. Each CDR3 is given with its conserved first and last residue. Fields, in order: D gene, clone size, J gene, V gene, CDR3 protein, CDR3 DNA. A D gene is named only where the DNA matches it firmly. Where a row states a size, it is once, few, many or the class of an expanded clone; other rows omit it.

TRBD1 | . | TRBJ1-1 | TRBV6-1 | CASGDRGLFAEAFF | TGTGCCAGCGGGGACAGGGGGCTTTTCGCTGAAGCTTTCTTT
. | . | TRBJ2-5 | TRBV5-1 | CASSPNWLTPVQETQYF | TGCGCCAGCAGCCCAAATTGGTTAACGCCGGTCCAAGAGACCCAGTACTTC
. | . | TRBJ2-1 | TRBV10-3 | CANIGGLKADTYNEQFF | TGTGCCAACATCGGGGGCCTGAAAGCGGATACCTACAATGAGCAGTTCTTC
. | few | TRBJ2-1 | TRBV5-1 | CASREGAQMEEQFF | TGCGCCAGCAGAGAAGGGGCCCAAATGGAAGAGCAGTTCTTC
. | few | TRBJ2-6 | TRBV20-1 | CSAIGTAGANVLTF | TGCAGTGCTATCGGTACCGCTGGGGCCAACGTCCTGACTTTC
. | few | TRBJ2-7 | TRBV5-1 | CASSPPSPFHEQYF | TGCGCCAGCAGCCCCCCGTCCCCCTTTCACGAGCAGTACTTC
. | . | TRBJ2-5 | TRBV7-3 | CASSLNVLETQYF | TGTGCCAGCAGCTTAAACGTTCTAGAGACCCAGTACTTC
TRBD1 | few | TRBJ2-7 | TRBV18 | CASSPGQQTYEQYF | TGTGCCAGCTCACCGGGACAGCAAACTTACGAGCAGTACTTC
. | few | TRBJ2-6 | TRBV12-3/TRBV12-4 | CASSLGTVSGANVLTF | TGTGCCAGCAGTTTAGGGACAGTCTCTGGGGCCAACGTCCTGACTTTC
TRBD2 | . | TRBJ2-1 | TRBV9 | CASSAIAGASGEQFF | TGTGCCAGCAGCGCTATAGCGGGAGCTTCTGGTGAGCAGTTCTTC
. | few | TRBJ2-7 | TRBV5-1 | CASSPKDSRSYEQYF | TGCGCCAGCAGCCCTAAGGACAGTCGATCCTACGAGCAGTACTTC
TRBD2 | . | TRBJ2-7 | TRBV4-3 | CASSQDATSGSFPYEQYF | TGCGCCAGCAGCCAAGACGCCACTAGCGGGAGTTTTCCCTACGAGCAGTACTTC
TRBD1 | . | TRBJ1-3 | TRBV12-3/TRBV12-4 | CASSLGTGLSGNTIYF | TGTGCCAGCAGCTTGGGGACAGGCCTCTCTGGAAACACCATATATTTT
. | . | TRBJ2-7 | TRBV6-1 | CASTRAARNYEQYF | TGTGCCAGCACACGAGCGGCGAGGAACTACGAGCAGTACTTC
TRBD1 | . | TRBJ2-5 | TRBV5-1 | CASSAGQGAWTQYF | TGCGCCAGCAGCGCCGGACAGGGGGCTTGGACCCAGTACTTC
. | . | TRBJ2-2 | TRBV28 | CASRPPKSMPGELFF | TGTGCCAGCAGACCACCGAAAAGCATGCCCGGGGAGCTGTTTTTT
. | few | TRBJ2-7 | TRBV2 | CASSEFGRAAYEQYF | TGTGCCAGCAGTGAATTCGGCAGGGCTGCCTACGAGCAGTACTTC
TRBD2 | . | TRBJ2-3 | TRBV20-1 | CSAPVGGQDTQYF | TGCAGTGCTCCAGTGGGAGGGCAGGATACGCAGTATTTT
. | few | TRBJ2-1 | TRBV18 | CASSPPQDVGNEQFF | TGTGCCAGCTCACCTCCCCAGGACGTGGGGAATGAGCAGTTCTTC
. | many | TRBJ2-7 | TRBV4-1 | CASSQDHSTYEQYF | TGCGCCAGCAGCCAAGATCATTCCACCTACGAGCAGTACTTC
. | . | TRBJ1-4 | TRBV27 | CASSFRKREKLFF | TGTGCCAGCAGTTTCAGGAAGCGAGAAAAACTGTTTTTT
. | . | TRBJ2-3 | TRBV5-1 | CASMLEGRLADTQYF | TGCGCCAGCATGCTGGAGGGCCGGTTGGCAGATACGCAGTATTTT
TRBD1 | few | TRBJ1-4 | TRBV5-5 | CASSLGTGREKLFF | TGTGCCAGCAGCTTGGGGACAGGGCGAGAAAAACTGTTTTTT
. | once | TRBJ1-1 | TRBV20-1 | CSASEGGVTEAFF | TGCAGTGCTAGTGAGGGTGGGGTCACTGAAGCTTTCTTT
TRBD1 | . | TRBJ1-1 | TRBV28 | CASSSDRARGHTEAFF | TGTGCCAGCAGTTCCGACAGGGCTAGGGGACACACTGAAGCTTTCTTT
TRBD2 | . | TRBJ2-3 | TRBV4-2 | CASSHLLAGGSDTQYF | TGTGCCAGCAGCCACCTACTAGCGGGAGGTTCAGATACGCAGTATTTT
. | . | TRBJ2-3 | TRBV7-3 | CASSLTGVPTDTQYF | TGTGCCAGCAGCTTAACAGGGGTTCCCACAGATACGCAGTATTTT
TRBD1 | . | TRBJ1-2 | TRBV7-3 | CASSYQGAEDYGYTF | TGTGCCAGCAGCTACCAGGGGGCTGAGGACTATGGCTACACCTTC
TRBD2 | few | TRBJ2-5 | TRBV12-3/TRBV12-4 | CASSRTSGSLLETQYF | TGTGCCAGCAGTCGGACTAGCGGGAGTCTCTTGGAGACCCAGTACTTC
. | few | TRBJ2-2 | TRBV12-3/TRBV12-4 | CASNRVTGELFF | TGTGCCAGCAACAGGGTCACCGGGGAGCTGTTTTTT
. | many | TRBJ2-3 | TRBV20-1 | CSAESTDTQYF | TGCAGTGCCGAATCCACAGATACGCAGTATTTT
. | few | TRBJ1-1 | TRBV5-1 | CASSTRTSMNTEAFF | TGCGCCAGCAGCACGAGGACAAGCATGAACACTGAAGCTTTCTTT
. | . | TRBJ2-1 | TRBV9 | CASSDSGTSYNEQFF | TGTGCCAGCAGCGACAGCGGAACCTCCTACAATGAGCAGTTCTTC
TRBD1 | few | TRBJ2-3 | TRBV11-1 | CASSSGQGYTDTQYF | TGTGCCAGCAGCTCAGGACAGGGTTACACAGATACGCAGTATTTT
TRBD2 | . | TRBJ2-1 | TRBV5-1 | CASRPNSGRPNEQFF | TGCGCCAGCAGGCCCAACAGCGGGAGGCCGAATGAGCAGTTCTTC
. | few | TRBJ1-1 | TRBV29-1 | CSVENRMNTEAFF | TGCAGCGTTGAGAACAGAATGAACACTGAAGCTTTCTTT
. | few | TRBJ2-1 | TRBV7-6 | CASSSDERHYNEQFF | TGTGCCAGCAGCTCGGATGAGCGTCACTACAATGAGCAGTTCTTC
. | few | TRBJ2-3 | TRBV20-1 | CSAALSGSTDTQYF | TGCAGTGCTGCCCTAAGCGGTAGCACAGATACGCAGTATTTT
. | many | TRBJ1-6 | TRBV12-3/TRBV12-4 | CASSLQSVYNSPLHF | TGTGCCAGCAGTTTACAGAGCGTCTATAATTCACCCCTCCACTTT
. | few | TRBJ2-5 | TRBV29-1 | CSVSGRGQETQYF | TGCAGCGTTTCAGGTCGGGGACAAGAGACCCAGTACTTC
. | . | TRBJ1-2 | TRBV30 | CAWSVGADYGYTF | TGTGCCTGGAGTGTTGGCGCGGACTATGGCTACACCTTC
TRBD1 | few | TRBJ2-3 | TRBV14 | CASSQEWTGSDTQYF | TGTGCCAGCAGCCAAGAGTGGACAGGAAGTGATACGCAGTATTTT
TRBD1 | . | TRBJ2-7 | TRBV4-3 | CASSQGAADRGQYEQYF | TGCGCCAGCAGCCAAGGTGCTGCGGACAGGGGACAATACGAGCAGTACTTC
TRBD1 | many | TRBJ1-1 | TRBV7-2 | CASSLRDRNTEAFF | TGTGCCAGCAGCTTGAGGGACAGAAACACTGAAGCTTTCTTT
. | few | TRBJ1-5 | TRBV6-6 | CASSSSTNQPQHF | TGTGCCAGCAGTTCCAGTACCAATCAGCCCCAGCATTTT
TRBD1 | . | TRBJ1-2 | TRBV27 | CASSWGGQGRPYTF | TGTGCCAGCAGTTGGGGGGGACAGGGGAGACCGTACACCTTC
TRBD2 | few | TRBJ2-1 | TRBV6-2/TRBV6-3 | CASSRLAGANEQFF | TGTGCCAGCAGTCGTCTAGCGGGAGCAAATGAGCAGTTCTTC
. | . | TRBJ1-2 | TRBV20-1 | CSASATEIGYTF | TGCAGTGCTAGTGCGACGGAAATTGGCTACACCTTC
TRBD1 | . | TRBJ1-1 | TRBV7-2 | CASSTTGGASEAFF | TGTGCCAGCAGCACGACAGGGGGCGCGTCTGAAGCTTTCTTT
. | . | TRBJ1-1 | TRBV20-1 | CSARGGVTEAFF | TGCAGTGCCCGTGGGGGCGTGACTGAAGCTTTCTTT
. | few | TRBJ1-1 | TRBV27 | CASSLSPTPGPVAFF | TGTGCCAGCAGTTTATCGCCAACACCCGGGCCGGTGGCTTTCTTT
TRBD1 | . | TRBJ2-2 | TRBV18 | CASSPDRGLTGELFF | TGTGCCAGCTCACCGGACAGGGGGCTTACCGGGGAGCTGTTTTTT
. | . | TRBJ1-1 | TRBV20-1 | CSARRRTNTEAFF | TGCAGTGCTAGACGTCGGACGAACACTGAAGCTTTCTTT
TRBD1 | . | TRBJ2-3 | TRBV9 | CASSERTGPTDTQYF | TGTGCCAGCAGCGAAAGGACAGGGCCCACAGATACGCAGTATTTT
. | . | TRBJ1-2 | TRBV20-1 | CSAEGGSGSINYGYTF | TGCAGTGCTGAAGGGGGGTCGGGTTCCATTAACTATGGCTACACCTTC
. | . | TRBJ1-4 | TRBV27 | CASSLFQSTNEKLFF | TGTGCCAGCAGTTTATTTCAGTCAACTAATGAAAAACTGTTTTTT
. | . | TRBJ1-6 | TRBV30 | CAYRSSYNSPLHF | TGTGCCTACAGGAGCTCCTATAATTCACCCCTCCACTTT